The TCR beta chain under discussion was sequenced for a study of CD8+ T cells in alopecia areata. Study-wide findings and caveats: Normal scalp showed lower clonality than lesional scalp, especially alopecia totalis/universalis. Against the mouse data, patients shared TCRs less clearly, possibly for HLA reasons. Normal skin's resident alphabeta T cells are also sequenced in scalp samples.

The sequencing template was cDNA reverse transcribed from extracted RNA. Data came from immunoSEQ multiplex PCR; TCRdb stores just in-frame clones and leaves some out. The data show 120,000 or so clones, 55% to 80% seen once. Concerning this clone itself: No antigen is known for it.

V lost 7 bases and J lost 2; bases outside the gene matches: 4. The CDR3 contains 13 residues. Germline CDR1 reads SQVTM; CDR2 reads ANQGSEA. The clonotype was recovered from a human donor in good health. The V gene is TRBV29-1, the J gene TRBJ2-2; 7 bases match TRBD1. The sequenced sample was CD4+ T cells sorted from blood. The CDR3 is CSAHRGNTGELFF. In DNA, the CDR3 is TGCAGCGCCCACAGGGGAAACACCGGGGAGCTGTTTTTT.